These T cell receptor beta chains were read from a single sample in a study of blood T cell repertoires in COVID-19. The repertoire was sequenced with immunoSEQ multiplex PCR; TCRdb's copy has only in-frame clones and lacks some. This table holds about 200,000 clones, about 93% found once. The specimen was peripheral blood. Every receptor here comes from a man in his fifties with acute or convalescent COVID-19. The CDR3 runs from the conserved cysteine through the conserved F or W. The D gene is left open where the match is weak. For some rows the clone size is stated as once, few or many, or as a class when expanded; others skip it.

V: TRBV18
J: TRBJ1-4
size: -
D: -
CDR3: CASSLAGRSEKLFF
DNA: TGTGCCAGCTCCCTTGCGGGGAGGAGTGAAAAACTGTTTTTT

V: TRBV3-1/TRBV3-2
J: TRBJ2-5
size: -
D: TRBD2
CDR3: CASSQDWLAGGSETQYF
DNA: TGTGCCAGCAGCCAAGATTGGCTAGCGGGGGGATCAGAGACCCAGTACTTC

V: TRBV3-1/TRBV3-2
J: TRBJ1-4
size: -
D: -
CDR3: CASSHDDKANEKLFF
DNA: TGTGCCAGCAGCCACGACGACAAAGCTAATGAAAAACTGTTTTTT

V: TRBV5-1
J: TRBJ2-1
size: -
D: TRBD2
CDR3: CASSLGGGSYNEQFF
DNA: TGCGCCAGCAGCTTGGGCGGGGGCTCCTACAATGAGCAGTTCTTC

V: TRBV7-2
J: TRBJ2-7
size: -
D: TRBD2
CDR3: CASSLAGGGGYEQYF
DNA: TGTGCCAGCAGCTTAGCGGGAGGCGGGGGCTACGAGCAGTACTTC

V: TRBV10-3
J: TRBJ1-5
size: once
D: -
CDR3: CAISPGRGSDQPQHF
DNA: TGTGCCATCAGCCCGGGCAGGGGATCGGATCAGCCCCAGCATTTT

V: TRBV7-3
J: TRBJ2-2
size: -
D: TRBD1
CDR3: CASSMGQGTPGELFF
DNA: TGTGCCAGCAGCATGGGACAGGGGACTCCCGGGGAGCTGTTTTTT

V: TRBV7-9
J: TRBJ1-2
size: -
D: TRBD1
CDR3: CASSSDRDRVNGYTF
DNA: TGTGCCAGCAGCTCCGACCGGGACAGGGTGAATGGCTACACCTTC

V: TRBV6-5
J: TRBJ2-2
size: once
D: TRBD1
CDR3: CASTRDRYTGELFF
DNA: TGTGCCAGCACCCGGGACAGGTACACCGGGGAGCTGTTTTTT

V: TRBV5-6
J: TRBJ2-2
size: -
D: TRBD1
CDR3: CASRPKTGRSTGELFF
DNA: TGTGCCAGCAGACCTAAGACAGGGCGAAGCACCGGGGAGCTGTTTTTT

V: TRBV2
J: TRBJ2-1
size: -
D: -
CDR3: CASTPIPSSYNEQFF
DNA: TGTGCCAGCACCCCGATCCCGTCGAGCTACAATGAGCAGTTCTTC